This T cell receptor beta chain was identified in a study of metastatic and nonmetastatic thyroid tumors. Study background: Repertoires were compared across blood and tumor or nodule tissue from malignant and benign thyroid patients.

Germline trimming cut 5 bases from V and 2 bases from J; bases unmatched to any gene: 6. Germline V CDR1 and CDR2: LNHNV, YYDKDF (reference sequence). The CDR3 extends over 15 amino acids. Points from the study as a whole: Significantly higher TCR beta diversity was reportedly seen in malignant thyroid tumors than benign nodules, in blood and tumor.

In this sample, this clone turned up a few times. Its antigen remains unidentified. Treatment of any kind had been given to no patient before thyroid surgery. Authors' processing steps: Clinicopathological groups supplied CDR3 differences that were used to build a distant-metastasis classifier for papillary thyroid cancer. Using MiXCR, TCRdb re-called clones from the PCR reads. The authors' filters were not applied to this entry. The sample includes some 16,000 clones, roughly a quarter of them seen just once. Sequencing was done on a sample of tumor tissue. The sequence was collected from a female donor with papillary thyroid cancer or a benign thyroid nodule (not recorded which). Some clones in this sample may be carry-over from other donors' samples. V and J are TRBV15 and TRBJ2-1; TRBD2 matches 7 bases. The CDR3, as DNA: TGTGCCACCAGCTCCAGCGGGAATACCTACAATGAGCAGTTCTTC. Translation: CATSSSGNTYNEQFF.